Listed here is a single T cell receptor (beta chain). What it recognizes is unknown. These data come from a study of cytotoxic CD8 clonotypes in ibrutinib-treated CLL. Study-level findings and limits: For progressing versus sustained-remission patients, sampling times were not the same. Measured clonality at baseline was greater than in age-matched healthy donors and tracked with circulating CD8+ T-cell counts. Clonality rose at ibrutinib response, held steady in sustained remission, and fell toward baseline at progression.

Germline lookup yields CDR1 KGHSH and CDR2 LQKENI. The CDR3 length is 14 residues. The trim removed 5 bases at V and 5 bases at J, leaving 4 bases unmatched. Data came from immunoSEQ multiplex PCR; TCRdb stores just in-frame clones and leaves some out. The repertoire holds 35,000 or so clones, with about two thirds as singletons. The sequence was collected from a human donor with chronic lymphocytic leukemia. Source: PBMCs, taken at disease progression, from a patient treated with ibrutinib. This rearrangement joins TRBV18 to TRBJ2-7; 12 bases fit TRBD1. CDR3: CASSSGTGGDEQYF. The CDR3 DNA reads as TGTGCCAGCTCATCCGGGACAGGGGGCGACGAGCAGTACTTC.